Following are 26 T cell receptor beta chains from one sample sequenced in a study of shared clonotypes between healthy human individuals. Sequencing used immunoSEQ multiplex PCR; TCRdb keeps in-frame clones, though not all of them. The sample lists approximately 1.4 million clones, 98% occurring once. The source material was naive CD4+ T cells sorted from blood. Subset defined: CD45RA+ positively selected. The receptors derive from a man aged 30 to 45 in good health.

The chain is built from TRBV5-6 and TRBJ1-1; 8 positions agree with TRBD1. The CDR3 runs 13 residues. The germline gives CDR1 SGHDT, CDR2 YYEEEE. The trim removed 6 bases at V and 5 bases at J, leaving 6 bases unmatched. CDR3 DNA: TGTGCCAGCAAAAGACAGGGGAGAACTGAAGCTTTCTTT. Translating it yields CASKRQGRTEAFF.

This chain links TRBV7-9 with TRBJ2-7, with TRBD1 as a possible D gene (6 bases). V shed 5 bases and J shed 5 bases, with 13 bases lying between them. CDR1 and CDR2 (germline): SEHNR, FQNEAQ (reference sequence). The CDR3 sequence is 13 residues long. For the CDR3, the DNA is TGTGCCAGCAGCGCCAGTGAGGGGGACGAGCAGTACTTC. Translating gives CASSASEGDEQYF. Variable domain in full (rest from reference TRBV7-9 and TRBJ2-7): DTGVSQNPRHKITKRGQNVTFRCDPISEHNRLYWYRQTLGQGPEFLTYFQNEAQLEKSRLLSDRFSAERPKGSFSTLEIQRTEQGDSAMYLCASSASEGDEQYFGPGTRLTVT.

The CDR3 loop is CASSEIEFPGELFF. DNA of the CDR3: TGTGCCAGCTCAGAGATCGAGTTCCCCGGGGAGCTGTTTTTT. V is TRBV18 and J is TRBJ2-2; unclear D gene. Germline V lookup: CDR1 KGHSH, CDR2 LQKENI. The CDR3 totals 14 residues. Trimming shortened V by 5 bases and J by 6 bases, and 13 bases separated the two germline ends.

The rearrangement links TRBV2 to TRBJ2-2; 11 bases align to TRBD2. V trimming: 6 bases; J trimming: 4 bases; junction bases outside the gene matches: 10. The CDR3 runs to 17 residues. Germline assignment: CDR1 SNHLY and CDR2 FYNNEI. The CDR3 DNA reads TGTGCCAGCAGGATCTTAGCGGGAGGGCCGGGCACCGGGGAGCTGTTTTTT. This encodes CASRILAGGPGTGELFF.

This rearrangement joins TRBV13 to TRBJ2-3; a weak D match, TRBD2 (6 bases). Trimming stripped 1 base from V and 3 bases from J, with 14 bases between. From germline, CDR1 is PRHDT and CDR2 FYEKMQ (reference sequence). The CDR3 is 16 residues long. CDR3 nucleotides: TGTGCCAGCAGCTTAGTAGGCGGGGTCGGAACAGATACGCAGTATTTT. It is translated as CASSLVGGVGTDTQYF.

This clone was picked up one time. The chain recombines TRBV28 with TRBJ2-1; 9 positions match TRBD2. Germline V gene sequence: CDR1 MDHEN, CDR2 SYDVKM. The V gene end was trimmed by 0 bases and the J gene end by 10 bases; junction bases not matched to a gene: 4. The CDR3 runs 14 residues. The CDR3 region is CASSLWLAGNEQFF. CDR3 nucleotides: TGTGCCAGCAGTTTATGGCTAGCGGGAAACGAGCAGTTCTTC.

The rearrangement uses TRBV18 and TRBJ2-2; 7 bases agree with TRBD2. Germline values: CDR1 KGHSH, CDR2 LQKENI. This CDR3 is built from 17 residues. The V gene end was trimmed by 3 bases and the J gene end by 5 bases; junction bases not matched to a gene: 12. The DNA of the CDR3 is TGTGCCAGCTCACCGTTGGGAGGGCTAGCGGCTACCGGGGAGCTGTTTTTT. Amino acids: CASSPLGGLAATGELFF.

V and J are TRBV9 and TRBJ2-1, with 8 bases lining up with TRBD2. The junction had 17 bases not matched to a gene; V was cut back by 7 bases and J by 2 bases. Germline loops: CDR1 SGDLS, CDR2 YYNGEE. The CDR3 is 18 amino acids. As DNA, the CDR3 is TGTGCCAGCTCCCCAACTAGAGGTAGCGGGGTCACCTACAATGAGCAGTTCTTC. Its translation is CASSPTRGSGVTYNEQFF.

V and J are TRBV29-1 and TRBJ2-1; D is unresolved. Per the germline V gene, CDR1 is SQVTM and CDR2 is ANQGSEA. With 2 bases removed from V and 3 bases from J, the gap between germline ends came to 14 bases. The CDR3 extends over 15 amino acids. The DNA of the CDR3 is TGCAGCGTTGAAATCTCGACGGATAGCTACAATGAGCAGTTCTTC. This translates into CSVEISTDSYNEQFF.

With regard to this clone: Other DNA sequences in this sample translate to the same CDR3. The chain is built from TRBV7-9 and TRBJ2-3; perhaps TRBD1 as D (6 bases). Germline V gives CDR1 SEHNR, CDR2 FQNEAQ (reference sequence). CDR3 size: 14 residues. Between the trimmed V and J ends, which lost 1 base and 6 bases, there was a span of 11 bases. CDR3 amino acids: CASSLERGGDTQYF. The CDR3 DNA is TGTGCCAGCAGCTTAGAGAGAGGGGGTGATACGCAGTATTTT.

This chain joins TRBV28 and TRBJ2-4; TRBD2 aligns across 9 bases. The CDR3 extends over 14 amino acids. V lost 3 bases to trimming and J lost 7 bases; unmatched junction nucleotides: 4. CDR1 is MDHEN, CDR2 SYDVKM, per germline. The CDR3 here is CASSFLAGGNIQYF. CDR3 in DNA: TGTGCCAGCAGTTTCTTGGCGGGGGGGAACATTCAGTACTTC.

This chain uses TRBV10-3 with TRBJ2-5, with a possible D match to TRBD1 (5 bases). Trimming stripped 6 bases from V and 3 bases from J, with 11 bases between. CDR1 and CDR2 (germline): ENHRY, SYGVKD. The CDR3 runs to 13 residues. This CDR3 is CAIRADREETQYF. CDR3 DNA sequence: TGTGCCATCAGGGCAGACAGAGAAGAGACCCAGTACTTC.

V and J are TRBV27 and TRBJ2-6; the D is unclear. The V and J ends lost 6 bases and 0 bases respectively, with 12 bases between them. Germline V gene data show CDR1 as MNHEY and CDR2 as SMNVEV (reference sequence). CDR3 length equals 16 residues. The CDR3 loop reads CASSPFLSSGANVLTF. The CDR3 region has the DNA TGTGCCAGCAGCCCTTTTCTTAGCTCTGGGGCCAACGTCCTGACTTTC. The variable domain in full, completed from reference TRBV27 and TRBJ2-6, reads EAQVTQNPRYLITVTGKKLTVTCSQNMNHEYMSWYRQDPGLGLRQIYYSMNVEVTDKGDVPEGYKVSRKEKRNFPLILESPSPNQTSLYFCASSPFLSSGANVLTFGAGSRLTVL.

The rearrangement uses TRBV5-8 and TRBJ2-5; TRBD1 is a possible D gene (5 bases). The V gene's germline CDR1 is SGHTS and CDR2 YDEGEE. The germline V and J ends were trimmed by 1 base and 2 bases, with 6 bases remaining between them. The CDR3 runs 13 residues. The CDR3: CASSLYRQETQYF. CDR3 DNA: TGTGCCAGCAGCTTGTACAGGCAAGAGACCCAGTACTTC.

The chain is built from TRBV5-5 and TRBJ1-5; D remains unclear. The CDR3 loop spans 14 amino acids. Trimming removed 0 bases at V and 6 bases at J, with 10 bases between. In germline, CDR1 is SGHKS, CDR2 YYEKEE (reference sequence). CDR3 sequence (DNA): TGTGCCAGCAGCTTGGCCGGGGTTAGTCAGCCCCAGCATTTT. Translating gives CASSLAGVSQPQHF.

V is TRBV29-1 and J is TRBJ2-7, with D perhaps TRBD1 (6 bases). This CDR3 region has 17 residues. Germline V gives CDR1 SQVTM, CDR2 ANQGSEA. Trimming removed 1 base at V and 3 bases at J, with 22 bases between. CDR3 sequence (DNA): TGCAGCGTTGAAGGATTGTTAGGGGGAGCCGATTACTACGAGCAGTACTTC. This sequence encodes CSVEGLLGGADYYEQYF.

The chain is built from TRBV14 and TRBJ2-7; TRBD1 might be the D (6 bases). Trimming took 1 base from V and 9 from J, leaving 16 bases between them. Germline values: CDR1 SGHDN, CDR2 FVKESK. There are 14 residues in the CDR3. The CDR3 here is CASSQGQVAVVQYF. CDR3 bases: TGTGCCAGCAGCCAAGGACAGGTCGCCGTGGTGCAGTACTTC.

The CDR3 DNA reads as TGTGCCAGCAGCCAACCTGGACTAGCGGGAGGCCAATTCTACAATGAGCAGTTCTTC. Its protein is CASSQPGLAGGQFYNEQFF. The chain employs TRBV14 and TRBJ2-1; 14 nucleotides match TRBD2. The V segment lost 2 bases and the J segment 3 bases; nucleotides outside the gene matches: 9. The germline V gene encodes CDR1 SGHDN and CDR2 FVKESK. This CDR3 is built from 19 residues.

As to this clone: Other nucleotide sequences from this sample produce the same CDR3. The chain's CDR3 is CASSIPGLAGETQYF. CDR3 in DNA: TGTGCCAGTAGTATCCCCGGACTAGCGGGAGAGACCCAGTACTTC. The chain has TRBV19 and TRBJ2-5; 11 bases fit TRBD2. The CDR3 contains 15 residues. Germline values: CDR1 LNHDA, CDR2 SQIVND (reference sequence). V was clipped by 3 bases and J by 4 bases; unmatched bases: 4. The variable domain in full, with the rest retrieved from reference TRBV19 and TRBJ2-5, is DGGITQSPKYLFRKEGQNVTLSCEQNLNHDAMYWYRQDPGQGLRLIYYSQIVNDFQKGDIAEGYSVSREKKESFPLTVTSAQKNPTAFYLCASSIPGLAGETQYFGPGTRLLVL.

This chain uses TRBV18 with TRBJ2-7, with 8 nucleotides matching TRBD2. V was pared by 8 bases and J by 3 bases, with 6 bases of the junction left unmatched. The V gene's germline CDR1 is KGHSH and CDR2 LQKENI. CDR3 length equals 13 residues. CDR3 residues: CASTGRGDYEQYF. The DNA of the CDR3 is TGTGCCAGCACCGGGAGGGGAGACTACGAGCAGTACTTC.

This chain uses TRBV5-6 with TRBJ2-1; D unresolved. Trimming removed 1 base from V and 6 bases from J, with 17 bases in between. The CDR3 consists of 16 residues. Germline assignment: CDR1 SGHDT and CDR2 YYEEEE. The CDR3 region has the DNA TGTGCCAGCAGCTTGCCCAACCGAGCCTTTGGCAATGAGCAGTTCTTC. Amino acid sequence: CASSLPNRAFGNEQFF.

The chain has TRBV5-1 and TRBJ2-2, with D uncertain. The CDR3 contains 15 residues. CDR1 SGHRS and CDR2 YFSETQ come from the germline V gene. V lost 2 bases and J lost 1, with 9 bases in between. The CDR3 sequence: CASSLLQRNTGELFF. DNA of the CDR3: TGCGCCAGCAGCTTACTACAGAGGAACACCGGGGAGCTGTTTTTT.

The CDR3 bases are TGTGCCAGCAGTTTAGAAAATGAGCAGTTCTTC. Translated, it gives CASSLENEQFF. The V and J genes are TRBV6-4 and TRBJ2-1, with no clear D. Germline CDR1 MRHNA, CDR2 SNTAGT. This CDR3 is built from 11 residues. V shed 5 bases and J shed 7 bases, with 6 bases lying between them.

This clone was counted between two and nine times. The chain recombines TRBV30 with TRBJ1-3; D is ambiguous. The CDR3 is 15 residues long. The germline gives CDR1 GTSNPN, CDR2 SVGIG (reference sequence). The V end was cut by 3 bases, the J end by 0 bases, with 12 bases between. The CDR3 nucleotides read TGTGCCTGGAGCGACCGGGCTTTCTCTGGAAACACCATATATTTT. This translates into CAWSDRAFSGNTIYF.

The chain has TRBV15 and TRBJ1-2; the D gene is possibly TRBD1 (6 bases). Germline CDR1 and CDR2: LNHNV and YYDKDF (reference sequence). V was cut by 0 bases and J by 4 bases, with 9 bases left in between. The CDR3 is made up of 14 amino acids. CDR3: CATSRDRGGYGYTF. The CDR3 DNA reads TGTGCCACCAGCAGAGATCGAGGGGGCTATGGCTACACCTTC.

This clone has a single count. The CDR3 here is CASSFLSGRITGELFF. The CDR3 DNA sequence: TGTGCCAGCAGCTTTTTAAGCGGGAGAATCACCGGGGAGCTGTTTTTT. V and J are TRBV5-4 and TRBJ2-2; 8 bases are shared with TRBD2. After removal of 2 bases from V and 4 bases from J, the junction contained 7 bases not matched to a gene. CDR3 length: 16 residues. CDR1 and CDR2 from the germline V gene are SGHNT and YYREEE (reference sequence).